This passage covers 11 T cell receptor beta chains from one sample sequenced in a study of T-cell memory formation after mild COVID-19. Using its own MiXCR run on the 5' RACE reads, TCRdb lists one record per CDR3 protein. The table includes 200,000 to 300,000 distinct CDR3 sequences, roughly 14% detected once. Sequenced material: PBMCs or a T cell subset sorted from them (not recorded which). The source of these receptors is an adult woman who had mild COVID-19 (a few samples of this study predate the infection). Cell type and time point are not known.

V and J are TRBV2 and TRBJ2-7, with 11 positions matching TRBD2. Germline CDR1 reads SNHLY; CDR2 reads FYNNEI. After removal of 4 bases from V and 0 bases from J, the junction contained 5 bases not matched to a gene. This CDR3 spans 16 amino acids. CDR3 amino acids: CASSGLAGPSSYEQYF. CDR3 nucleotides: TGTGCCAGCAGTGGACTAGCGGGGCCGAGCTCCTACGAGCAGTACTTC. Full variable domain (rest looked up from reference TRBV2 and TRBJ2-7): EPEVTQTPSHQVTQMGQEVILRCVPISNHLYFYWYRQILGQKVEFLVSFYNNEISEKSEIFDDQFSVERPDGSNFTLKIRSTKLEDSAMYFCASSGLAGPSSYEQYFGPGTRLTVT.

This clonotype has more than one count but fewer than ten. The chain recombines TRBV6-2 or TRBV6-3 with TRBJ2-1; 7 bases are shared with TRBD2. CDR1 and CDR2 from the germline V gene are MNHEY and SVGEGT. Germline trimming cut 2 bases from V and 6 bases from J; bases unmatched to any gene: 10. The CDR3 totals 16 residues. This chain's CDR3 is CASSYDVVAGSNEQFF. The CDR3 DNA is TGTGCCAGCAGTTACGATGTGGTAGCGGGTTCCAATGAGCAGTTCTTC.

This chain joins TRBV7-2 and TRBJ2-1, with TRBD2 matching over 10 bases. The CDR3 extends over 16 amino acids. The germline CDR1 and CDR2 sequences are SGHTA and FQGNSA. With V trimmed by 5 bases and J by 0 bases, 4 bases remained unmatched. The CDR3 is CASSPTSGVSYNEQFF. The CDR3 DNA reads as TGTGCCAGCAGCCCAACTAGCGGGGTCTCCTACAATGAGCAGTTCTTC.

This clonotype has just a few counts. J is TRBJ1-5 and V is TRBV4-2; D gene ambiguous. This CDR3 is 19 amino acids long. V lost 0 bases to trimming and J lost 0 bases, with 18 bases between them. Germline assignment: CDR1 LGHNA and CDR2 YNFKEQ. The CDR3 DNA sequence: TGTGCCAGCAGCCAAGATCCCCCCAAGGTCTCCTATAGCAATCAGCCCCAGCATTTT. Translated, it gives CASSQDPPKVSYSNQPQHF.

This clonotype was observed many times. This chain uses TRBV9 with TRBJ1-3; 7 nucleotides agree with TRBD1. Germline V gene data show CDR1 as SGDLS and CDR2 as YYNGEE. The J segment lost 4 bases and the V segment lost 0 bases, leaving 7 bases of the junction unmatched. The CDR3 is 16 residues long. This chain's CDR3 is CASSVDAGGTGNTIYF. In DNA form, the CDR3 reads TGTGCCAGCAGCGTAGACGCAGGGGGTACGGGAAACACCATATATTTT.

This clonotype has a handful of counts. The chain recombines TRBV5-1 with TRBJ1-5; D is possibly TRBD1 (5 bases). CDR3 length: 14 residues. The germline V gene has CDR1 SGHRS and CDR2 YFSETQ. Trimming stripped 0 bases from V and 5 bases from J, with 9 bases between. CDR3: CASSLEGVDQPQHF. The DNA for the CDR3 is TGCGCCAGCAGCTTGGAAGGGGTCGATCAGCCCCAGCATTTT.

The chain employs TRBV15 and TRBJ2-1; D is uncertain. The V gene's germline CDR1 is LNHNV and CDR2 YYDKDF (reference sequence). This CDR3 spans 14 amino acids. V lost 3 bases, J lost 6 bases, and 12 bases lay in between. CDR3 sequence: CATSRAQGLNEQFF. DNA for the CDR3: TGTGCCACCAGCAGGGCCCAAGGGCTCAATGAGCAGTTCTTC. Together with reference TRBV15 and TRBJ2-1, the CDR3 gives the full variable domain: DAMVIQNPRYQVTQFGKPVTLSCSQTLNHNVMYWYQQKSSQAPKLLFHYYDKDFNNEADTPDNFQSRRPNTSFCFLDIRSPGLGDTAMYLCATSRAQGLNEQFFGPGTRLTVL.

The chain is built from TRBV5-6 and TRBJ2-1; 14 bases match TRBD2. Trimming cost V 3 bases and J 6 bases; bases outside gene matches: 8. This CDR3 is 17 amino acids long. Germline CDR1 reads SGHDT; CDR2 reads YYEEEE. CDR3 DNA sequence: TGTGCCAGCAGCTGGGGGACCGGGACTAGCGGGGGCAATGAGCAGTTCTTC. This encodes CASSWGTGTSGGNEQFF.

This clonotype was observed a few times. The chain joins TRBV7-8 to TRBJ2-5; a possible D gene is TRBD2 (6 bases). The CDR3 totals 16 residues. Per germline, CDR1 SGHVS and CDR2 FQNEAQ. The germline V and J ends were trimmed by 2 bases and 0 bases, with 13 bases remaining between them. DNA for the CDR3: TGTGCCAGCAGCTTATCGGCGGGACCCTACCAAGAGACCCAGTACTTC. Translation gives CASSLSAGPYQETQYF.

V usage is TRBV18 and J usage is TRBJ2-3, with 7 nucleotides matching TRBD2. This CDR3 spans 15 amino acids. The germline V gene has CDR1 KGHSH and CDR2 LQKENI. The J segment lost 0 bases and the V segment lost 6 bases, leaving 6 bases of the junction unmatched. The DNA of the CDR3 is TGTGCCAGCTCCTCCGGAGCGGGGAGCACAGATACGCAGTATTTT. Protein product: CASSSGAGSTDTQYF.

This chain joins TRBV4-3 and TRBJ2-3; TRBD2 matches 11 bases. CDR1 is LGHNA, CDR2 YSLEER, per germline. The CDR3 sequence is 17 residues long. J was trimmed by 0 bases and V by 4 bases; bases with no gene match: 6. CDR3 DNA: TGCGCCAGCAGCCGAGGAGGGACTAGCGGAAGCACAGATACGCAGTATTTT. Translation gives CASSRGGTSGSTDTQYF.